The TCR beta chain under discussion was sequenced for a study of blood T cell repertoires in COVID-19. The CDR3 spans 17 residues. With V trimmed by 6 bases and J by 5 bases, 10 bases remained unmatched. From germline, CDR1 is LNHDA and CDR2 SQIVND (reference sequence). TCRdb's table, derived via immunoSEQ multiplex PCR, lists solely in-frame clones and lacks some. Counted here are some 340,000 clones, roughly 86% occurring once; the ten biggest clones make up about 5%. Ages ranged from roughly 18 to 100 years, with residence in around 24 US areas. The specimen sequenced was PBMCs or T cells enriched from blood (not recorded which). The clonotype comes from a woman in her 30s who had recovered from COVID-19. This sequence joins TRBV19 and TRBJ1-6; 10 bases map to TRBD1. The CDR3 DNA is TGTGCCAGTAGCCGAGTTCGGACAGGGGGAAATAATTCACCCCTCCACTTT. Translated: CASSRVRTGGNNSPLHF.